The rows below give T cell receptor beta chains drawn from one sample of a study of blood T cell repertoires in COVID-19. Measured with immunoSEQ multiplex PCR; TCRdb has only the in-frame clones, and not every one. In the table there are hundreds of thousands of clones, approximately 90% of which are singletons. The sample consisted of peripheral blood. Every receptor here comes from a woman in her thirties or forties who had recovered from COVID-19. CDR3s include the opening cysteine and the closing phenylalanine or tryptophan. A D gene is named only where the DNA matches it firmly. Size tells how often a clone was seen (once, few, many) or the class of an expanded clone, and some rows leave it out.

j_call: TRBJ1-4
v_call: TRBV11-3
d_call: NA
clone_size: NA
cdr3_nt: TGTGCCAGCAGAACCAGCAGGGTCGGGGAAAAACTGTTTTTT
cdr3_aa: CASRTSRVGEKLFF

j_call: TRBJ2-7
v_call: TRBV18
d_call: TRBD1
clone_size: NA
cdr3_nt: TGTGCCAGCTCCCGGGACAGGGTTGGGTACGAGCAGTACTTC
cdr3_aa: CASSRDRVGYEQYF

j_call: TRBJ2-5
v_call: TRBV24-1
d_call: NA
clone_size: NA
cdr3_nt: TGTGCCACCACCTCGGACAGCCAAGAGACCCAGTACTTC
cdr3_aa: CATTSDSQETQYF

j_call: TRBJ1-1
v_call: TRBV6-4
d_call: NA
clone_size: NA
cdr3_nt: TGTGCCAGCAGTGCCGGGGGAGCGAACACTGAAGCTTTCTTT
cdr3_aa: CASSAGGANTEAFF

j_call: TRBJ1-2
v_call: TRBV4-3
d_call: NA
clone_size: NA
cdr3_nt: TGCGCCAGCAGCCATGAAAAGGGGTGGTATGGCTACACCTTC
cdr3_aa: CASSHEKGWYGYTF

j_call: TRBJ2-5
v_call: TRBV12-2
d_call: NA
clone_size: once
cdr3_nt: TGTGCAAGTCGCCCCCCCGGGACAGGGGTAGAGACCCAGTACTTC
cdr3_aa: CASRPPGTGVETQYF

j_call: TRBJ2-2
v_call: TRBV3-1/TRBV3-2
d_call: NA
clone_size: NA
cdr3_nt: TGTGCCAGCAACCAAGGACAGAACACCGGGGAGCTGTTTTTT
cdr3_aa: CASNQGQNTGELFF

j_call: TRBJ1-4
v_call: TRBV6-5
d_call: TRBD1
clone_size: NA
cdr3_nt: TGTGCCAGCAGTTACCTACAGGGGTTGCATGAAAAACTGTTTTTT
cdr3_aa: CASSYLQGLHEKLFF

j_call: TRBJ1-2
v_call: TRBV3-1/TRBV3-2
d_call: NA
clone_size: few
cdr3_nt: TGTGCCAGCAGCCAAGGGGACATCTATGGCTACACCTTC
cdr3_aa: CASSQGDIYGYTF

j_call: TRBJ1-2
v_call: TRBV4-2
d_call: NA
clone_size: many
cdr3_nt: TGTGCCAGCAGCCAAGCCGGGGGGCAAAACTATGGCTACACCTTC
cdr3_aa: CASSQAGGQNYGYTF

j_call: TRBJ2-6
v_call: TRBV11-3
d_call: TRBD1
clone_size: NA
cdr3_nt: TGTGCCAGCAGCGGAGGGACCGGGACAGGGACGTCTGGGGCCAACGTCCTGACTTTC
cdr3_aa: CASSGGTGTGTSGANVLTF

j_call: TRBJ2-1
v_call: TRBV3-1/TRBV3-2
d_call: NA
clone_size: NA
cdr3_nt: TGTGCCAGCAGCCAAATGGCCAGTGAGCAGTTCTTC
cdr3_aa: CASSQMASEQFF

j_call: TRBJ2-1
v_call: TRBV6-5
d_call: TRBD1
clone_size: once
cdr3_nt: TGTGCCAGCAGCCCAGGGGGAATTGAGCAGTTCTTC
cdr3_aa: CASSPGGIEQFF

j_call: TRBJ1-2
v_call: TRBV7-9
d_call: NA
clone_size: NA
cdr3_nt: TGTGCCAGCAGCTTAGGGGATGGGGGCGCGTATGGCTACACCTTC
cdr3_aa: CASSLGDGGAYGYTF

j_call: TRBJ2-7
v_call: TRBV30
d_call: NA
clone_size: NA
cdr3_nt: TGTGCCTGGAGCCGACAGGGCCGGGGGAGTGAGCAGTACTTC
cdr3_aa: CAWSRQGRGSEQYF

j_call: TRBJ1-1
v_call: TRBV30
d_call: NA
clone_size: NA
cdr3_nt: TGTGCCTGGAGTGTCGCGATGAACACTGAAGCTTTCTTT
cdr3_aa: CAWSVAMNTEAFF

j_call: TRBJ2-1
v_call: TRBV27
d_call: NA
clone_size: NA
cdr3_nt: TGTGCCAGCAGTCGTAGGGGTACCCACAATGAGCAGTTCTTC
cdr3_aa: CASSRRGTHNEQFF

j_call: TRBJ2-5
v_call: TRBV10-2
d_call: NA
clone_size: NA
cdr3_nt: TGCGCCAGCAGAGGAGAGCTAGCGCGGGCCCAGTACTTC
cdr3_aa: CASRGELARAQYF

j_call: TRBJ1-1
v_call: TRBV12-3/TRBV12-4
d_call: NA
clone_size: NA
cdr3_nt: TGTGCCAGCAGCCACAGGGACAACACTGAAGCTTTCTTT
cdr3_aa: CASSHRDNTEAFF

j_call: TRBJ2-7
v_call: TRBV7-2
d_call: TRBD2
clone_size: NA
cdr3_nt: TGTGCCAGCAGCTTAGGTGGGGGGGGGTACGAAGAGCAGTACTTC
cdr3_aa: CASSLGGGGYEEQYF

j_call: TRBJ1-1
v_call: TRBV6-2/TRBV6-3
d_call: TRBD1
clone_size: NA
cdr3_nt: TGTGCCAGCAGTTACTCGTGGGACAGGGGGGGGACTGAAGCTTTCTTT
cdr3_aa: CASSYSWDRGGTEAFF

j_call: TRBJ1-2
v_call: TRBV5-1
d_call: NA
clone_size: NA
cdr3_nt: TGCGCCAGCAGCCCGGACAGTCCCTATGGCTACACCTTC
cdr3_aa: CASSPDSPYGYTF

j_call: TRBJ1-1
v_call: TRBV25-1
d_call: NA
clone_size: once
cdr3_nt: TGTGCCAGCACCCCACCGGCGGCGGGGCTGGCTGAAGCTTTCTTT
cdr3_aa: CASTPPAAGLAEAFF

j_call: TRBJ1-5
v_call: TRBV24-1
d_call: NA
clone_size: NA
cdr3_nt: TGTGCCACCAGTGCGGCGGCACAGGGTCCCTCTCAGCCCCAGCATTTT
cdr3_aa: CATSAAAQGPSQPQHF

j_call: TRBJ1-2
v_call: TRBV5-4
d_call: TRBD1
clone_size: NA
cdr3_nt: TGTGCCAGCAGCTTGGGGGGGACAGGGCCCCGCTATGGCTACACCTTC
cdr3_aa: CASSLGGTGPRYGYTF

j_call: TRBJ1-4
v_call: TRBV27
d_call: TRBD1
clone_size: NA
cdr3_nt: TGTGCCAGCAGTCCCGACAGGGTTGCGGAAAAACTGTTTTTT
cdr3_aa: CASSPDRVAEKLFF

j_call: TRBJ1-1
v_call: TRBV10-3
d_call: TRBD1
clone_size: NA
cdr3_nt: TGTGCCATCAATGAGGGGGCGAACACTGAAGCTTTCTTT
cdr3_aa: CAINEGANTEAFF

j_call: TRBJ2-1
v_call: TRBV29-1
d_call: TRBD2
clone_size: NA
cdr3_nt: TGCAGCGTTATCACTAGCGGGAGGGCCAATGAGCAGTTCTTC
cdr3_aa: CSVITSGRANEQFF

j_call: TRBJ2-1
v_call: TRBV3-1/TRBV3-2
d_call: TRBD2
clone_size: NA
cdr3_nt: TGTGCCAGCAGCCTGAGCGGCGGGAGGTCCTACAATGAGCAGTTCTTC
cdr3_aa: CASSLSGGRSYNEQFF